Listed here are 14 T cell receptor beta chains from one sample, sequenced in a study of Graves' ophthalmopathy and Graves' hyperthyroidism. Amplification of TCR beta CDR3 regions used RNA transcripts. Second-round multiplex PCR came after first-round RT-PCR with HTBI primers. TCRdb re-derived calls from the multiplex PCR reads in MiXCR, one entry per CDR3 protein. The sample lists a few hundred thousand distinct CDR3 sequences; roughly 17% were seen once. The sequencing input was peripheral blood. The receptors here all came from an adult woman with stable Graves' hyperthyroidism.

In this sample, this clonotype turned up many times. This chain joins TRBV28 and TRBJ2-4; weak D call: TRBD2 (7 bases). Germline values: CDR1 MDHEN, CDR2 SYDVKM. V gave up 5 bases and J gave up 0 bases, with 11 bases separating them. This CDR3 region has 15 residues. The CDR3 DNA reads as TGTGCCAGCAGTGAGGGGGGGGTAGCCAAAAACATTCAGTACTTC. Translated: CASSEGGVAKNIQYF.

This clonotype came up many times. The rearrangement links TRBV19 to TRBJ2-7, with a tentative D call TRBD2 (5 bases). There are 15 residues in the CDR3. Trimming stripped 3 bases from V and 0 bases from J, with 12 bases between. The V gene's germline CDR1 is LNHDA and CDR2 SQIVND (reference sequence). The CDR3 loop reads CASSIGGTGSYEQYF. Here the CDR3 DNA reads TGTGCCAGTAGTATTGGAGGAACGGGCTCCTACGAGCAGTACTTC.

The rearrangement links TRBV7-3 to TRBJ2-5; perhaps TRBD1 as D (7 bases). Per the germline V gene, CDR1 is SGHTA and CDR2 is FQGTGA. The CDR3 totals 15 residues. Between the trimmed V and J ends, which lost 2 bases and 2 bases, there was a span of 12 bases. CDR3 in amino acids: CASSLGGTVQETQYF. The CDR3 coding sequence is TGTGCCAGCAGCTTAGGCGGGACAGTACAAGAGACCCAGTACTTC.

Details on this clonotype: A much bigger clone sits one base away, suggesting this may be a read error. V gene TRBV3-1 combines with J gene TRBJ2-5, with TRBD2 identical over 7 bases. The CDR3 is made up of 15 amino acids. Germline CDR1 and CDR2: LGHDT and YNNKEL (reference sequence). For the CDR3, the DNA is TGTGCCAGCAGCCATCCTTCTAGCGGCCAAGATACCCAGTACTTC. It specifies CASSHPSSGQDTQYF.

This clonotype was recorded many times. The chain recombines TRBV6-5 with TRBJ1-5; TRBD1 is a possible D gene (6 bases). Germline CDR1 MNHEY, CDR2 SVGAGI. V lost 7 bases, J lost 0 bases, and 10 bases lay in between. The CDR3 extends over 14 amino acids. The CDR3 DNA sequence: TGTGCCAGCATTATACAGGGTAGCAATCAGCCCCAGCATTTT. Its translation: CASIIQGSNQPQHF.

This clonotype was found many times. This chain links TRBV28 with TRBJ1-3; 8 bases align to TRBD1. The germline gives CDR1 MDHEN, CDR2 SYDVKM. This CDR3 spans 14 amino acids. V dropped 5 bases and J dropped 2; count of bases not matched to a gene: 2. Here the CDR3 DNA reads TGTGCCAGCAGTCGACAGGGGACTGGAAACACCATATATTTT. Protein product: CASSRQGTGNTIYF. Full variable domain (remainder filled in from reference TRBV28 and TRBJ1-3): DVKVTQSSRYLVKRTGEKVFLECVQDMDHENMFWYRQDPGLGLRLIYFSYDVKMKEKGDIPEGYSVSREKKERFSLILESASTNQTSMYLCASSRQGTGNTIYFGEGSWLTVV.

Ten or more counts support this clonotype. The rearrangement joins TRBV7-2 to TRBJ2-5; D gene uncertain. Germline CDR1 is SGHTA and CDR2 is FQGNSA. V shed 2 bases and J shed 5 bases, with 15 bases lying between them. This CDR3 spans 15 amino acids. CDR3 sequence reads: CASSLPVGPSETQYF. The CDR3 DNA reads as TGTGCCAGCAGCTTACCGGTCGGTCCCAGTGAGACCCAGTACTTC.

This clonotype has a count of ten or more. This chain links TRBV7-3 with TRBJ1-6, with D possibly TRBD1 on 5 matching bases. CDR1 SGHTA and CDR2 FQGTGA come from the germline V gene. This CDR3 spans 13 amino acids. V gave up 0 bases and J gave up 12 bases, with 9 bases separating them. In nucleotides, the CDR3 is TGTGCCAGCAGCTTAACGTTCAGGGAACCCCTCCACTTT. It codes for CASSLTFREPLHF.

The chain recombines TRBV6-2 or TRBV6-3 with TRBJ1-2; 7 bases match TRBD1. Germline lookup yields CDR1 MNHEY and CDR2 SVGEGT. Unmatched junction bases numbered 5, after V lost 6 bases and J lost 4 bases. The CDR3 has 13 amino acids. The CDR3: CASRTWDSYGYTF. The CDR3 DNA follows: TGTGCCAGCAGGACCTGGGACAGCTATGGCTACACCTTC.

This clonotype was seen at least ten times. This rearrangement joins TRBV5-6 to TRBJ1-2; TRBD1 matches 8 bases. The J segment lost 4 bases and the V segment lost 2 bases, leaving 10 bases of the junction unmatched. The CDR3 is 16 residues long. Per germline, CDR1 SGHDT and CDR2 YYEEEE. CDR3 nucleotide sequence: TGTGCCAGCAGCTTTATGGACAGGGTTTATGGCTATGGCTACACCTTC. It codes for CASSFMDRVYGYGYTF.

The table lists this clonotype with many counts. The CDR3 sequence: CASSPVRRILSAGHRYEQYF. CDR3 in DNA: TGTGCCAGCAGTCCTGTTCGCCGAATTTTAAGCGCAGGACATCGGTACGAGCAGTACTTC. The chain carries TRBV6-4 and TRBJ2-7; a weak D match, TRBD1 (5 bases). The CDR3 loop spans 20 amino acids. Germline V gives CDR1 MRHNA, CDR2 SNTAGT. Trimming removed 5 bases from V and 4 bases from J, with 33 bases in between.

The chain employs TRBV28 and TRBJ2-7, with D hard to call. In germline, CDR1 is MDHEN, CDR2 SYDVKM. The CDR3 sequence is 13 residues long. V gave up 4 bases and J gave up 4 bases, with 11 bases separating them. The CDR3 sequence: CASSSSRWYEQYF. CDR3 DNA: TGTGCCAGCAGTTCCTCGCGGTGGTACGAGCAGTACTTC.

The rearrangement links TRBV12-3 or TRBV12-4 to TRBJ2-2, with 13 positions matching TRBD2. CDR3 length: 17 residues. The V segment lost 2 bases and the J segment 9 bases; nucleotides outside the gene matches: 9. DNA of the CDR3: TGTGCCAGCAGTTTACCTGGACTAGCGGGAGTGTATTGGGAGCTGTTTTTT. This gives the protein CASSLPGLAGVYWELFF.

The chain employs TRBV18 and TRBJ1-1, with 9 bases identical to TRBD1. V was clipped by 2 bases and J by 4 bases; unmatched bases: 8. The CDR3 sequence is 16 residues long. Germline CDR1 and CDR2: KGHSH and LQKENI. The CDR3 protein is CASSPKTGTGLTEAFF. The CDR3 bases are TGTGCCAGCTCACCAAAAACCGGGACAGGGCTCACTGAAGCTTTCTTT.